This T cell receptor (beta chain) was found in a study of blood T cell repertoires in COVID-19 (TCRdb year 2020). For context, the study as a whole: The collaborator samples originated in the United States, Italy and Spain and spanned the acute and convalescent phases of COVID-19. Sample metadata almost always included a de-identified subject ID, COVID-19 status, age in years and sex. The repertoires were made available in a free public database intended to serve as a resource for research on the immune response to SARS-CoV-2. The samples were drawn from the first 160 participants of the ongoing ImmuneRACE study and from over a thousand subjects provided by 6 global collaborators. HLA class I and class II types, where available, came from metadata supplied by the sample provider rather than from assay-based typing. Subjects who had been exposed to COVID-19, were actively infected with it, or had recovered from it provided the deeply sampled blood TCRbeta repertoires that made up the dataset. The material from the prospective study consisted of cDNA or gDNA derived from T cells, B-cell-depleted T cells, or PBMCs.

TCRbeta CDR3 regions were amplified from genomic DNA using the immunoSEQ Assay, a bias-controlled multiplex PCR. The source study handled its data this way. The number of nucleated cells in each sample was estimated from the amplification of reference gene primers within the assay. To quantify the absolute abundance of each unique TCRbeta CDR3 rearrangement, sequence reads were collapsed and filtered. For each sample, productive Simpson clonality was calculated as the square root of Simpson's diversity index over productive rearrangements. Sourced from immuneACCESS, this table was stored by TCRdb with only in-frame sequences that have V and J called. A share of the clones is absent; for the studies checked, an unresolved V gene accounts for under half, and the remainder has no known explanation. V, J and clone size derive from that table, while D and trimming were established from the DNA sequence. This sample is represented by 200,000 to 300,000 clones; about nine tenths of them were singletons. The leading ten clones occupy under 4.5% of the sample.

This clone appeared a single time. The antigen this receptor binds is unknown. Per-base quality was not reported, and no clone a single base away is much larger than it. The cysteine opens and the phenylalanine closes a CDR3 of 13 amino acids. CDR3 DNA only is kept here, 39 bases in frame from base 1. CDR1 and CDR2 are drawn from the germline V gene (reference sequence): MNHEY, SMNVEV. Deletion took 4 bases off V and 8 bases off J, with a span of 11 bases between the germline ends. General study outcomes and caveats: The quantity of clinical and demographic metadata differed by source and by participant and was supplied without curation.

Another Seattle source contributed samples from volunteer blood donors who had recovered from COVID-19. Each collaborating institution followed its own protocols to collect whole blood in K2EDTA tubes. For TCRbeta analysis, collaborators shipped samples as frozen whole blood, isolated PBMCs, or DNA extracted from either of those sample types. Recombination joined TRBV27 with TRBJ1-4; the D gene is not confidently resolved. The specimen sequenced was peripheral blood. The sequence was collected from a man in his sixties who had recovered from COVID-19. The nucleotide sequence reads TGTGCCAGCAGTTGGAGGGAGCGGGAAAAACTGTTTTTT. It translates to CASSWREREKLFF.